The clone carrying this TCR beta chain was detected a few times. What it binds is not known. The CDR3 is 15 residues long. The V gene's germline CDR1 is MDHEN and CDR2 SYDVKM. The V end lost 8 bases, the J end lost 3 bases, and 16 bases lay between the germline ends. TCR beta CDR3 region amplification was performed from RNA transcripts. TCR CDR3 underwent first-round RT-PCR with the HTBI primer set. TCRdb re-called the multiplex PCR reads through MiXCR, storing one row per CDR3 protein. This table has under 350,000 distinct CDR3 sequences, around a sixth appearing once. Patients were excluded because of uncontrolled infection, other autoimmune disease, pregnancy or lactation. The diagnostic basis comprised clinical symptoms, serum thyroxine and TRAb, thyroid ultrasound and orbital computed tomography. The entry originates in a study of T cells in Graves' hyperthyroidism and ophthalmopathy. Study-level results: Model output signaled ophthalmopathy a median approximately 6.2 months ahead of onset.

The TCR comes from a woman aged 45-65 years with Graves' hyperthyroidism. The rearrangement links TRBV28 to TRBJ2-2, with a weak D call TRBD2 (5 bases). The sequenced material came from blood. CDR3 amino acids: CASARQSSYTGELFF. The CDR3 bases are TGTGCCAGCGCCCGCCAATCTAGCTACACCGGGGAGCTGTTTTTT.